A selection of T cell receptor beta chains follows, all from one sample in a study of T cells in Graves' hyperthyroidism and ophthalmopathy. TCRdb itself ran the multiplex PCR reads through MiXCR, one entry per CDR3 protein. Of about 840,000 distinct CDR3 sequences listed, 35% to 45% are singletons. The material sequenced was blood. The receptors come from a man in his late teens or twenties with Graves' hyperthyroidism. Both conserved end residues are part of each CDR3. A D gene is named only where the DNA matches it firmly. The size of a clone is reported for some rows only, either as once, few or many, or as a class for expanded clones.

clone_size	v_call	d_call	j_call	cdr3_nt	cdr3_aa
once	TRBV19	TRBD1	TRBJ1-2	TGTGCCAGTAGGGAAGGGGGCGACTATGGCTACACCTTC	CASREGGDYGYTF
many	TRBV29-1	TRBD1	TRBJ1-1	TGCAGCGCCGAACAGGGGCCCGGCGCTGAAGCTTTCTTT	CSAEQGPGAEAFF
.	TRBV6-1	TRBD1	TRBJ2-2	TGTGCCAGCAGTAAACAGGGACAGGGGGTTTCGGGGGAGCTGTTTTTT	CASSKQGQGVSGELFF
many	TRBV15	.	TRBJ1-2	TGTGCCACCAGCAAAAGGCCGGTAGAGACGCGAGGCTACACCTTC	CATSKRPVETRGYTF
.	TRBV5-1	.	TRBJ1-6	TGCGCCAGCAGCTTCAGTGGACCTGCTGGTTCACCCCTCCACTTT	CASSFSGPAGSPLHF
.	TRBV10-3	.	TRBJ1-5	TGTGCCAGCAGTTTACCGGGGACTTCAAATCAGCCCCAGCATTTT	CASSLPGTSNQPQHF
few	TRBV5-5	TRBD2	TRBJ2-5	TGTGCCAGCAGCTCGACTAGCGCATGGCAAGAGACCCAGTACTTC	CASSSTSAWQETQYF
few	TRBV4-1	TRBD1	TRBJ1-4	TGTGCCAGCAGCCAAGATACAGGGGAGGCAGGTCAACTGTTTTTT	CASSQDTGEAGQLFF
many	TRBV15	.	TRBJ1-3	TGTGCCACCAGCAGAGATCAGGGGGGAAACACCATATATTTT	CATSRDQGGNTIYF
.	TRBV19	.	TRBJ2-7	TGTGCCAGTAGTATGGCCAGGGGCTACGAGCAGTACTTC	CASSMARGYEQYF
.	TRBV11-2	TRBD1	TRBJ1-1	TGTGCCAGCAGCTTATGGGACAGGATCCTGCCGGCTTTCTTT	CASSLWDRILPAFF
.	TRBV6-5	.	TRBJ1-5	TGTGCCAGCAGGCCGACCATCAATCAGCCCCAGCATTTT	CASRPTINQPQHF
few	TRBV12-3/TRBV12-4	TRBD1	TRBJ1-5	TGTGCCAGCAGTTTACGGACAGGGGCTACTTATAGCAATCAGCCCCAGCATTTT	CASSLRTGATYSNQPQHF
many	TRBV29-1	TRBD1	TRBJ2-2	TGCAGCGCCGACATACAGGGGGCGAACACCGGGGAGCTGTTTTTT	CSADIQGANTGELFF
many	TRBV24-1	.	TRBJ2-5	TGTGCCACCAGTGATAGCCAAGAGACCCAGTACTTC	CATSDSQETQYF
few	TRBV6-5	TRBD1	TRBJ2-7	TGTGCCAGCAGTCCGCACCTACAGGGGTTGGACGAGCAGTACTTC	CASSPHLQGLDEQYF
few	TRBV7-2	.	TRBJ1-5	TGTGCCAGCAGCCTGGAAATAGGGCCCCAGCATTTT	CASSLEIGPQHF
many	TRBV15	.	TRBJ2-7	TGTGCCACCAGCCGTTCCCCGGGACTCCTGCACTACGAGCAGTACTTC	CATSRSPGLLHYEQYF
.	TRBV15	.	TRBJ2-5	TGTGCCACCAGCAGTTTAGCGCATGGGGGAAGAGAGACCCAGTACTTC	CATSSLAHGGRETQYF
.	TRBV28	.	TRBJ2-7	TGTGCCAGCCGTTCGACCCGGGACAAAGCCTACGAGCAGTACTTC	CASRSTRDKAYEQYF
.	TRBV5-1	TRBD2	TRBJ2-5	TGCGCCAGCAGCTCCGGGACTAGCGGGGGAAGAGACGAGACCCAGTACTTC	CASSSGTSGGRDETQYF
.	TRBV11-3	.	TRBJ2-7	TGTGCCAGCAGCTTTAGAGGGGGTAGCCAGTACTTC	CASSFRGGSQYF
.	TRBV7-3	.	TRBJ2-2	TGTGCCAGCAGCTTAACCCTTCGGGGGAGCTCTGGGGAGCTGTTTTTT	CASSLTLRGSSGELFF
many	TRBV7-8	.	TRBJ2-2	TGTGCCAGCAGCCCCAGACGGACCGGGGAGCTGTTTTTT	CASSPRRTGELFF
.	TRBV7-9	TRBD1	TRBJ2-7	TGTGCCAGCAGCTTAGTCGGACAGGGGAACTACGAGCAGTACTTC	CASSLVGQGNYEQYF
.	TRBV29-1	.	TRBJ2-6	TGCAGCGTTGATGGGGCAGGGGCTCGCACCTCTGGGGCCAACGTCCTGACTTTC	CSVDGAGARTSGANVLTF
many	TRBV7-8	TRBD2	TRBJ2-5	TGTGCCAGCAGCTTAGGGCTAGCGGGGGCCCAAGAGACCCAGTACTTC	CASSLGLAGAQETQYF
many	TRBV15	.	TRBJ1-4	TGTGCCACCAGCACGAGTTCGGAAAATGAAAAACTGTTTTTT	CATSTSSENEKLFF
few	TRBV7-9	.	TRBJ2-2	TGTGCCAGCAGCCCCTGGACGGACTACACCGGGGAGCTGTTTTTT	CASSPWTDYTGELFF
few	TRBV19	.	TRBJ2-7	TGTGCCAGTAGTATAAACGGCCCCTACGAGCAGTACTTC	CASSINGPYEQYF
few	TRBV20-1	.	TRBJ1-4	TGCAGTGCTAGATCCGGGATTAGTCGAGCTAATGAAAAACTGTTTTTT	CSARSGISRANEKLFF
.	TRBV29-1	.	TRBJ1-2	TGCAGCTCGACGACGGTCTATGGCTACACCTTC	CSSTTVYGYTF
.	TRBV29-1	.	TRBJ2-2	TGCAGCGTTGCAAGGGACATATGGGAGCTGTTTTTT	CSVARDIWELFF
.	TRBV29-1	TRBD1	TRBJ1-2	TGCAGCGTTGGGACAGGAGCCTACTATGGCTACACCTTC	CSVGTGAYYGYTF
.	TRBV5-1	TRBD1	TRBJ2-7	TGCGCCAGCAGCTTGGCGGGACAGGGTCCTCACGAGCAGTACTTC	CASSLAGQGPHEQYF
.	TRBV2	TRBD1	TRBJ2-7	TGTGCCAGCACCGACCAGGGGGAGAAGACCTACGAGCAGTACTTC	CASTDQGEKTYEQYF
many	TRBV13	.	TRBJ1-2	TGTGCCAGCAGCCCCCTAGGGCGGAACTATGGCTACACCTTC	CASSPLGRNYGYTF
many	TRBV20-1	TRBD1	TRBJ2-6	TGCAGTGCCTCACCCGACAGGGCTGGGGCCAACGTCCTGACTTTC	CSASPDRAGANVLTF
.	TRBV29-1	.	TRBJ1-1	TGCAGCGTTGAAGAGGCGAGGGGGAGCACTGAAGCTTTCTTT	CSVEEARGSTEAFF
.	TRBV7-6	.	TRBJ2-7	TGTGCCAGCAGCCCCCAGGACCTACTCGAGCAGTACTTC	CASSPQDLLEQYF
many	TRBV20-1	.	TRBJ1-3	TGCAGTGCTAGACCAGTCAGAGGAGGAAACACCATATATTTT	CSARPVRGGNTIYF
.	TRBV9	.	TRBJ2-2	TGTGCCAGCAGCCAGGGTATCAACTCCGCCGGGGAGCTGTTTTTT	CASSQGINSAGELFF
many	TRBV20-1	.	TRBJ2-5	TGCAGTGCTAGAGACCAGACCCAGTACTTC	CSARDQTQYF
.	TRBV6-5	.	TRBJ2-7	TGTGCCAGCAGTTACTCGAAGAGGGGTTGGGAGCAGTACTTC	CASSYSKRGWEQYF
many	TRBV7-9	.	TRBJ1-3	TGTGCCAGCAGCTTAAAGGGGCAAGGAAACACCATATATTTT	CASSLKGQGNTIYF
many	TRBV7-9	.	TRBJ1-2	TGTGCCAGCAGCTTTCGATTTTCAGACTATGGCTACACCTTC	CASSFRFSDYGYTF
few	TRBV5-4	.	TRBJ1-2	TGTGCCAGCAGCTTGGAAGGCCGGGCCAGCCCTAACTATGGCTACACCTTC	CASSLEGRASPNYGYTF
.	TRBV2	.	TRBJ2-6	TGTGCCAGCAGTGACAACCAACTGACTTTC	CASSDNQLTF
.	TRBV29-1	TRBD1	TRBJ1-1	TGCAGCGTTGACCCGGGGACAGGGGGTAGGGCTGAAGCTTTCTTT	CSVDPGTGGRAEAFF
many	TRBV10-3	TRBD2	TRBJ2-7	TGTGCCATCAGTGAGTTCGACGGCGGGGGCTACGAGCAGTACTTC	CAISEFDGGGYEQYF
few	TRBV5-1	.	TRBJ1-1	TGCGCCAGCAGCGTCCGGGATCGAACTGAAGCTTTCTTT	CASSVRDRTEAFF
many	TRBV19	.	TRBJ1-2	TGTGCCACCTTACGAGGCTACACCTTC	CATLRGYTF
many	TRBV5-1	.	TRBJ2-7	TGTGCCAGCAGCTTGGACGGACTCTACGAGCAGTACTTC	CASSLDGLYEQYF